This entry is about one T cell receptor beta chain. Its antigen is not identified. The sample originates from a study of cytotoxic CD8 clonotypes in ibrutinib-treated CLL. Some clones are missing from TCRdb's copy, which holds only in-frame ones; the method was immunoSEQ multiplex PCR. The sample holds roughly 70,000 clones, approximately 90% seen once. Around 2.2 micrograms of genomic DNA came from cryopreserved PBMCs for TCR beta libraries. Study-level points and caveats: Progressing patients had sampling times that differed from those of sustained-remission patients. Public clonotypes occurred uncommonly; on treatment, they contracted or remained stable. Clonality was higher at baseline than in age-matched healthy donors and tracked circulating CD8+ T-cell counts.

The CDR3 sequence is 15 residues long. CDR1 and CDR2 (germline): WNHNN, SYGVQD (reference sequence). Trimming took off 4 bases at V and 7 bases at J, with 19 bases between the two ends. This chain uses TRBV10-1 with TRBJ1-1, with unresolved D. Sample: PBMCs, taken after 12 months of ibrutinib treatment. The receptor was isolated from a human donor with chronic lymphocytic leukemia. The CDR3 coding sequence is TGCGCCAGCAGTGTAGTTCGCTGGCCGCCGAATGAAGCTTTCTTT. This encodes CASSVVRWPPNEAFF.